The clone carrying this TCR beta chain has only a few counts. Under the authors' procedure: The authors estimated nucleated cell counts from reference gene primer amplification. Assay used: immunoSEQ multiplex PCR; TCRdb lists only in-frame clones, some missing. V and J calls and clone size are copied from that table; D and trimming were computed from the DNA. The sample has around 130,000 clones; about nine tenths are singletons. Germline V gene data show CDR1 as SGHRS and CDR2 as YFSETQ. The germline V and J ends were trimmed by 1 base and 3 bases, with 11 bases remaining between them. This CDR3 is built from 14 residues. This sample is part of a study of blood T cell repertoires in COVID-19. Study in general: The origin of the acute and convalescent COVID-19 samples was the United States, Italy and Spain.

Sequencing was performed on peripheral blood. The V and J genes are TRBV5-1 and TRBJ2-7, with D perhaps matching TRBD1 (5 bases). The receptor was derived from a man aged 50 to 59 with active COVID-19. The CDR3 sequence: CASSLNPGRYEQYF. CDR3 DNA sequence: TGCGCCAGCAGCTTGAATCCAGGGCGCTACGAGCAGTACTTC.